The 19 T cell receptor beta chains listed next were all sequenced from one sample in a study of cytotoxic CD8 clonotypes in ibrutinib-treated CLL. This table comes from immunoSEQ multiplex PCR, and its TCRdb copy is limited to in-frame clones, with some not included. Of hundreds of thousands of clones listed, around three quarters are singletons. Specimen: PBMCs, collected after 24 months of ibrutinib treatment. These receptors came from a human donor with chronic lymphocytic leukemia.

The CDR3 DNA is TGTGCCAGCAGCCCAAACTCCTACGAGCAGTACTTC. It is translated as CASSPNSYEQYF. V and J are TRBV6-5 and TRBJ2-7; no reliable D call. Trimming took 6 bases from V and 0 from J, leaving 6 bases between them. Germline loops: CDR1 MNHEY, CDR2 SVGAGI. CDR3 length: 12 amino acids.

This clone was observed a handful of times. The chain links TRBV7-6 to TRBJ1-1; no definite D call. This CDR3 contains 14 residues. Trimming removed 5 bases at V and 3 bases at J, with 13 bases between. Germline V gene sequence: CDR1 SGHVS, CDR2 FNYEAQ. DNA for the CDR3: TGTGCCAGCAGCGTAGACGTAGGTGACACTGAAGCTTTCTTT. Protein product: CASSVDVGDTEAFF.

J is TRBJ2-2 and V is TRBV29-1, with D possibly TRBD2 on 5 matching bases. CDR1 is SQVTM and CDR2 is ANQGSEA in the germline V gene. The V end lost 8 bases, the J end lost 1 base, and 14 bases lay between the germline ends. This CDR3 contains 14 residues. CDR3 amino acids: CSPLSGRNTGELFF. In DNA, the CDR3 is TGCAGCCCACTAAGCGGAAGGAACACCGGGGAGCTGTTTTTT.

J is TRBJ1-5 and V is TRBV10-3, with D perhaps matching TRBD1 (6 bases). V lost 10 bases, J lost 6 bases, and 19 bases lay in between. Per the germline V gene, CDR1 is ENHRY and CDR2 is SYGVKD. The CDR3 sequence is 14 residues long. In DNA form, the CDR3 reads TGTGCCACGCATCCAGGGGAGGATAGTCAGCCCCAGCATTTT. As protein: CATHPGEDSQPQHF.

The genes are TRBV5-1 and TRBJ2-5; D ambiguous. V was shortened by 7 bases and J by 4 bases, with 8 bases between the two germline ends. CDR3 size: 11 residues. Germline V lookup: CDR1 SGHRS, CDR2 YFSETQ. The CDR3 is CASRVGETQYF. The CDR3 bases are TGCGCCAGCCGGGTGGGAGAGACCCAGTACTTC.

The chain links TRBV19 to TRBJ1-3; D is uncertain. The CDR3 loop spans 14 amino acids. Germline CDR1 LNHDA, CDR2 SQIVND (reference sequence). V lost 5 bases to trimming and J lost 0 bases, with 8 bases between them. This chain's CDR3 is CASSPAFSGNTIYF. The DNA for the CDR3 is TGTGCCAGTAGTCCGGCCTTCTCTGGAAACACCATATATTTT.

The chain couples TRBV27 to TRBJ2-1; the match to TRBD2 covers 9 bases. Germline CDR1 MNHEY, CDR2 SMNVEV (reference sequence). V was clipped by 4 bases and J by 0 bases; unmatched bases: 4. The CDR3 is made up of 16 amino acids. In DNA form, the CDR3 reads TGTGCCAGCAGTTCACCGGGACTAGCCTCCTACAATGAGCAGTTCTTC. This encodes CASSSPGLASYNEQFF.

The chain combines TRBV7-9 with TRBJ2-7; 7 bases are a match to TRBD2. From germline, CDR1 is SEHNR and CDR2 FQNEAQ (reference sequence). Trimming at V came to 5 bases and at J to 6 bases, leaving 10 bases not matched to a gene. CDR3 length: 14 residues. The CDR3: CASSPSGVGREQYF. Written as DNA, the CDR3 is TGTGCCAGCAGCCCCAGCGGGGTGGGACGCGAGCAGTACTTC. The whole variable domain, filled in from reference TRBV7-9 and TRBJ2-7, reads DTGVSQNPRHKITKRGQNVTFRCDPISEHNRLYWYRQTLGQGPEFLTYFQNEAQLEKSRLLSDRFSAERPKGSFSTLEIQRTEQGDSAMYLCASSPSGVGREQYFGPGTRLTVT.

This chain connects TRBV7-8 to TRBJ1-5, with D perhaps matching TRBD1 (6 bases). The germline V gene encodes CDR1 SGHVS and CDR2 FQNEAQ. The CDR3 loop spans 14 amino acids. Trimming removed 5 bases from V and 9 bases from J, with 17 bases in between. In DNA, the CDR3 is TGTGCCAGCAGCACCCGGGACACCAAACGGCCCCAGCATTTT. This translates into CASSTRDTKRPQHF. Together with reference TRBV7-8 and TRBJ1-5, the CDR3 gives the full variable domain: GAGVSQSPRYKVAKRGQDVALRCDPISGHVSLFWYQQALGQGPEFLTYFQNEAQLDKSGLPSDRFFAERPEGSVSTLKIQRTQQEDSAVYLCASSTRDTKRPQHFGDGTRLSIL.

The V and J genes are TRBV9 and TRBJ2-1; possibly TRBD1 for D (5 bases). Germline V CDR1 and CDR2: SGDLS, YYNGEE. This CDR3 is 12 amino acids long. V lost 3 bases and J lost 6, with 7 bases in between. CDR3 DNA sequence: TGTGCCAGCAGCGGCAGGGTCAATGAGCAGTTCTTC. This codes for CASSGRVNEQFF.

This clone was counted between two and nine times. The rearrangement joins TRBV15 to TRBJ1-1, with 9 bases matching TRBD1. Germline V gives CDR1 LNHNV, CDR2 YYDKDF (reference sequence). The CDR3 loop spans 17 amino acids. J gave up 1 base and V 0 bases, and 6 bases lay outside the gene matches. CDR3 nucleotide sequence: TGTGCCACCAGCAGAGAACGGGGACAGGGAGGGAACACTGAAGCTTTCTTT. Its translation: CATSRERGQGGNTEAFF.

This clone has more than one count but fewer than ten. J is TRBJ2-7 and V is TRBV28; D is possibly TRBD2 (5 bases). Trimming stripped 1 base from V and 5 bases from J, with 12 bases between. CDR1 and CDR2 (germline): MDHEN, SYDVKM. The CDR3 totals 14 residues. CDR3 residues: CASSLSGIADEQYF. The CDR3 nucleotides are TGTGCCAGCAGTTTATCGGGGATAGCCGACGAGCAGTACTTC.

The V and J genes are TRBV28 and TRBJ1-5; D uncertain. Germline V CDR1 and CDR2: MDHEN, SYDVKM. The CDR3 covers 20 residues. Trimming pared 0 bases from V and 0 bases from J, leaving 21 bases between. The CDR3 sequence is CASSLWTGVDPTHSNQPQHF. The CDR3, as DNA: TGTGCCAGCAGTTTATGGACCGGAGTCGACCCTACTCATAGCAATCAGCCCCAGCATTTT.

The chain combines TRBV7-8 with TRBJ1-5; D uncertain. The CDR3 is 17 residues long. Germline V gene lookup returns CDR1 SGHVS and CDR2 FQNEAQ. Trimming shortened V by 0 bases and J by 9 bases, and 21 bases separated the two germline ends. The CDR3 DNA is TGTGCCAGCAGCTTAGCGACGGACCCGATTCTATCTCGGCCCCAGCATTTT. As protein: CASSLATDPILSRPQHF.

Note on this clone: Other DNA sequences in the sample encode the same CDR3. The V and J genes are TRBV20-1 and TRBJ2-2, with D unresolved. V was pared by 5 bases and J by 4 bases, with 5 bases between. CDR1 and CDR2 from the germline V gene are DFQATT and SNEGSKA (reference sequence). The CDR3 runs to 11 residues. CDR3 nucleotide sequence: TGCAGTGCTCGAGCCACCGGGGAGCTGTTTTTT. Protein product: CSARATGELFF.

The chain links TRBV7-2 to TRBJ2-2; D is undetermined. Looked up from germline, CDR1 is SGHTA and CDR2 is FQGNSA. V lost 4 bases to trimming and J lost 0 bases, with 3 bases between them. The CDR3 runs to 13 residues. CDR3 loop: CASSSPNTGELFF. CDR3 sequence (DNA): TGTGCCAGCAGCTCTCCGAACACCGGGGAGCTGTTTTTT.

The rearrangement joins TRBV7-8 to TRBJ2-3, with D tentatively TRBD1 (5 bases). The CDR3 covers 15 residues. The V end was cut by 3 bases, the J end by 4 bases, with 14 bases between. Germline V gene sequence: CDR1 SGHVS, CDR2 FQNEAQ. CDR3 sequence: CASSFGQGRPDTQYF. Here the CDR3 DNA reads TGTGCCAGCAGCTTTGGCCAGGGTCGGCCAGATACGCAGTATTTT.

The rearrangement uses TRBV7-3 and TRBJ2-2; no clear D. The germline V gene has CDR1 SGHTA and CDR2 FQGTGA. The V gene lost 2 bases and the J gene lost 7 bases, with 5 bases spanning the gap. This CDR3 is built from 12 residues. The CDR3 DNA reads as TGTGCCAGCAGCTTAGGGGTCGGGGAGCTGTTTTTT. This gives the protein CASSLGVGELFF.

The CDR3 bases are TGTGCCAGTAATGGGGGGGATCAGCCCCAGCATTTT. Protein sequence: CASNGGDQPQHF. V and J are TRBV19 and TRBJ1-5; perhaps TRBD1 as D (5 bases). The CDR3 totals 12 residues. Per germline, CDR1 LNHDA and CDR2 SQIVND (reference sequence). V was clipped by 7 bases and J by 5 bases, with 9 bases between them.